The rows below give T cell receptor beta chains drawn from one sample of a study of blood T cells in healthy people across ages. TCRdb fed the 5' RACE reads into MiXCR, producing one record per CDR3 protein. The sample contains about 970,000 distinct CDR3 sequences, about 51% of which appear only once. Sequenced material: blood. The receptors originated from a woman aged 60-70 years in good health. CDR3s include the opening cysteine and the closing phenylalanine or tryptophan. The D gene is left open where the match is weak. Only part of the rows carry a size: once, few, many, or a class if the clone is expanded.

CDR3 length,D gene,J gene,clone size,V gene,CDR3 DNA,CDR3 protein
11,TRBD2,TRBJ2-1,NA,TRBV6-2/TRBV6-3,TGTGCCAGCAGTTACGGCGGGAGGCGGTTCTTC,CASSYGGRRFF
16,NA,TRBJ2-7,NA,TRBV7-9,TGTGCCAGCAGCTTTTTCCCGAGGGCGGATCCCTACGAGCAGTACTTC,CASSFFPRADPYEQYF
12,NA,TRBJ2-7,many,TRBV29-1,TGCAGCGTCGTACTCCCCTCCTACGAGCAGTACTTC,CSVVLPSYEQYF
14,TRBD1,TRBJ2-1,NA,TRBV20-1,TGCAGTGCTCGGACAGGGGGCAACTACAATGAGCAGTTCTTC,CSARTGGNYNEQFF
11,NA,TRBJ2-7,NA,TRBV2,TGTGCCAGCTTTGCGTTCTACGAGCAGTACTTC,CASFAFYEQYF
13,NA,TRBJ2-5,NA,TRBV25-1,TGTGCCAGCAGTGACAGGGCGCCGGGGGCCCAGTACTTC,CASSDRAPGAQYF
14,TRBD2,TRBJ2-3,few,TRBV6-1,TGTGCCAGCAAGACTAGCGGGAGTACAGATACGCAGTATTTT,CASKTSGSTDTQYF
13,NA,TRBJ2-1,few,TRBV20-1,TGCAGTGTCTCCTCAGCCAGTATCAATGAGCAGTTCTTC,CSVSSASINEQFF
15,NA,TRBJ2-1,NA,TRBV5-1,TGCGCCAGCAAACAACAGGGCAGCTATTACGATGAGCAGTTCTTC,CASKQQGSYYDEQFF
15,NA,TRBJ2-5,NA,TRBV5-1,TGCGCCAGCAGCTTGGCGTACGGCGGCCAAGAGACCCAGTACTTC,CASSLAYGGQETQYF
15,TRBD2,TRBJ2-3,few,TRBV20-1,TGCAGTGCTCCCCGACTAGCGGGACCCACAGATACGCAGTATTTT,CSAPRLAGPTDTQYF
12,NA,TRBJ1-2,few,TRBV10-3,TGTGCCATCAGTGCAACTGGTTATGGCTACACCTTC,CAISATGYGYTF
12,NA,TRBJ2-7,NA,TRBV29-1,TGCAGCACTCGGTCAGCCCCCTACGAGCAGTACTTC,CSTRSAPYEQYF
14,TRBD2,TRBJ2-3,few,TRBV29-1,TGCAGCGTTTTAGCGGGAGGGCCGGCAGATACGCAGTATTTT,CSVLAGGPADTQYF
14,TRBD1,TRBJ1-2,NA,TRBV5-6,TGTGCCAGCAGCCAGGGGGCAGGCTACTATGGCTACACCTTC,CASSQGAGYYGYTF
15,NA,TRBJ2-3,NA,TRBV7-2,TGTGCCAGCAGCTTAACCGGGCCACCCACAGATACGCAGTATTTT,CASSLTGPPTDTQYF
15,NA,TRBJ2-1,few,TRBV5-1,TGCGCCAGCGCAACTAGCCCTCCAATCTACAATGAGCAGTTCTTC,CASATSPPIYNEQFF
12,NA,TRBJ1-2,NA,TRBV14,TGTGCCAGCAGCCCAAACGGATATGGCTACACCTTC,CASSPNGYGYTF
15,NA,TRBJ2-5,NA,TRBV4-3,TGCGCCAGCAGCCAAGCGGATCACCCGCAAGAGACCCAGTACTTC,CASSQADHPQETQYF
15,TRBD1,TRBJ2-3,once,TRBV12-3/TRBV12-4,TGTGCCAGCAGTCCATGGACAGGGAAGGGCGATACGCTGTATTTT,CASSPWTGKGDTLYF
15,NA,TRBJ1-6,NA,TRBV2,TGTGCCAGCAGTGAAAAATTGGGGTATAATTCACCCCTCCACTTT,CASSEKLGYNSPLHF
13,NA,TRBJ2-2,NA,TRBV29-1,TGCAGCGTTGAAACACCAAACACCGGGGAGCTGTTTTTT,CSVETPNTGELFF
13,NA,TRBJ2-7,few,TRBV7-2,TGTGCCAGCAGCTTACTCCGACAGGCCGAGCAGTACTTC,CASSLLRQAEQYF
15,NA,TRBJ1-2,many,TRBV25-1,TGTGCCAGCAGTCCTGGGACACAAATAAACTATGGCTACACCTTC,CASSPGTQINYGYTF
15,NA,TRBJ2-7,NA,TRBV7-2,TGTGCCAGCAGCTCCTCGGGACTTTTCTCCTACGAGCAGTACTTC,CASSSSGLFSYEQYF
15,TRBD1,TRBJ1-5,NA,TRBV7-2,TGTGCCAGCAGCTTCGAGGGGGCCATCAATCAGCCCCAGCATTTT,CASSFEGAINQPQHF
13,TRBD1,TRBJ2-5,NA,TRBV11-2,TGTGCCAGCAGCAAGGACAGGGAAGAGACCCAGTACTTC,CASSKDREETQYF
13,NA,TRBJ2-7,NA,TRBV6-2/TRBV6-3,TGTGCCAGCAGTTGGGGACTCATGTACGAGCAGTACTTC,CASSWGLMYEQYF
17,TRBD1,TRBJ2-5,NA,TRBV7-2,TGTGCCAGCAGCCCCCAAATCGGGACAGGGAAGAACAATGAGCAGTACTTC,CASSPQIGTGKNNEQYF
14,NA,TRBJ2-1,few,TRBV7-2,TGTGCCAGCAAGAAAGGAGGCTCCTACAATGAGCAGTTCTTC,CASKKGGSYNEQFF
14,NA,TRBJ1-4,NA,TRBV2,TGTGCCAGCAATAGAGCCGTGACTAATGAAAAACTGTTTTTT,CASNRAVTNEKLFF
16,TRBD2,TRBJ2-1,NA,TRBV20-1,TGCAGTGCTAGAGATCACACTAGCGGGAGTTTCAATGAGCAGTTCTTC,CSARDHTSGSFNEQFF
13,TRBD2,TRBJ2-3,once,TRBV20-1,TGCAGTGCAACTAGCGGGTCGGGAGATACGCAGTATTTT,CSATSGSGDTQYF
14,TRBD1,TRBJ2-5,NA,TRBV24-1,TGTGCCACCAGTGAAGTGACAGGGGGGGAGACCCAGTACTTC,CATSEVTGGETQYF
15,TRBD2,TRBJ2-6,NA,TRBV2,TGTGCCAGCGGGGGACTAGCCCATGGGGCCAACGTCCTGACTTTC,CASGGLAHGANVLTF
13,NA,TRBJ1-1,NA,TRBV4-2,TGTGCCAGCAGCCAGGGGGCCCAGACTGAAGCTTTCTTT,CASSQGAQTEAFF
14,NA,TRBJ1-4,NA,TRBV16,TGTGCCAGCAGCCAATCCCCGGGACTTGAAAAACTGTTTTTT,CASSQSPGLEKLFF
16,TRBD1,TRBJ1-6,NA,TRBV7-9,TGTGCCAGCAGCTTAGCGTCGAAGACAGGGGGATCACCCCTCCACTTT,CASSLASKTGGSPLHF
12,NA,TRBJ2-1,once,TRBV28,TGTGCCAGCAGTTTTTTCAACAATGAGCAGTTCTTC,CASSFFNNEQFF
15,TRBD1,TRBJ2-3,NA,TRBV12-5,TGTGCTAGTGGTACCGGACAGGGGGTTTTATATACGCAGTATTTT,CASGTGQGVLYTQYF
13,NA,TRBJ2-1,NA,TRBV29-1,TGCAGCGTTGCCCGGAGGGGGGGCAATGAGCAGTTCTTC,CSVARRGGNEQFF
16,TRBD2,TRBJ2-1,NA,TRBV7-8,TGTGCCAGCAGTCACTTTCTAGCGGGAGCACATAATGAGCAGTTCTTC,CASSHFLAGAHNEQFF
13,NA,TRBJ1-5,NA,TRBV7-2,TGTGCCAGCAGCGCCAAGAGCAATCAGCCCCAGCATTTT,CASSAKSNQPQHF
13,NA,TRBJ2-7,few,TRBV12-3/TRBV12-4,TGTGCCAGCAGTTTTGGACACCGCTACGAGCAGTACTTC,CASSFGHRYEQYF
13,NA,TRBJ2-3,NA,TRBV12-3/TRBV12-4,TGTGCCAGCAGTGCTGGCGATGAAGATACGCAGTATTTT,CASSAGDEDTQYF
15,NA,TRBJ2-7,few,TRBV5-6,TGTGCCAGCAGCTTGGCGGGACACCTCTCCTACGAGCAGTACTTC,CASSLAGHLSYEQYF
14,NA,TRBJ1-6,NA,TRBV12-3/TRBV12-4,TGTGCCATACGACGTGGAGGCCCTATTTCACCCCTCCACTTT,CAIRRGGPISPLHF
15,TRBD2,TRBJ2-5,NA,TRBV15,TGTGCCGCGGGGGTTTCGGCGGGAAATCAAGAGACCCAGTACTTC,CAAGVSAGNQETQYF
15,NA,TRBJ2-3,NA,TRBV4-1,TGCGCCAGCACCTACGGAGACAGATCGACAGATACGCAGTATTTT,CASTYGDRSTDTQYF
15,TRBD2,TRBJ2-1,NA,TRBV20-1,TGCAGTGCTAGGGAGACTAGCGGGAGTTTCAATGAGCAGTTCTTC,CSARETSGSFNEQFF
15,NA,TRBJ1-4,NA,TRBV19,TGTGCCAGTAGTATCACCGGGCCGGGGGATGAAAAACTGTTTTTT,CASSITGPGDEKLFF
11,NA,TRBJ1-2,few,TRBV20-1,TGCAGTGCTAGTTGGAGTGGTGGCTACACCTTC,CSASWSGGYTF
13,TRBD2,TRBJ2-4,NA,TRBV9,TGTGCCAGCCTGCGGGAGGGACACAATGAGCAGTACTTC,CASLREGHNEQYF